The 20 T cell receptor beta chains presented below share a single source sample, sequenced in a study of blood T cell repertoires in COVID-19 (TCRdb year 2020). Library prep was done by the immunoSEQ multiplex PCR assay. TCRdb carries this immuneACCESS record with in-frame sequences only. Its versions omit some clonotypes, under half of them owing to an unresolved V gene in the studies checked, with the rest unexplained. Within this sample are about 9,000 clones, with 80% to 85% of them counted one time only. The ten largest account for 10% of the sample. The sequenced material came from peripheral blood. Receptors originate from a human donor in a cohort sampled during active COVID-19.

The gene calls are TRBV10-1 and TRBJ2-5; tentatively, D is TRBD1 (5 bases). The CDR3 is 14 residues long. The ends were cut back, 2 bases at V and 5 bases at J, with 12 bases in the middle. Germline loops: CDR1 WNHNN, CDR2 SYGVQD (reference sequence). CDR3 in amino acids: CASSEDRIVETQYF. DNA for the CDR3: TGCGCCAGCAGTGAGGACAGAATTGTCGAGACCCAGTACTTC.

This chain joins TRBV28 and TRBJ1-5, with 7 bases that match TRBD1. The CDR3 sequence is 14 residues long. Trimming at V came to 3 bases and at J to 7 bases, leaving 6 bases not matched to a gene. Germline-derived CDR1 and CDR2 are MDHEN and SYDVKM. This CDR3 is CASSFGRGKQPQHF. The CDR3 DNA follows: TGTGCCAGCAGTTTTGGCAGGGGGAAACAGCCCCAGCATTTT.

The rearrangement joins TRBV30 to TRBJ2-2, with a tentative D call TRBD1 (5 bases). V lost 7 bases, J lost 0 bases, and 15 bases lay in between. The CDR3 covers 15 residues. Looked up from germline, CDR1 is GTSNPN and CDR2 is SVGIG (reference sequence). The CDR3 protein is CASSRALPNTGELFF. For the CDR3, the DNA is TGTGCCTCGAGCAGGGCACTTCCGAACACCGGGGAGCTGTTTTTT.

On this clone itself: Other DNA sequences from this sample encode an identical CDR3 as well. The J gene is TRBJ1-1, the V gene TRBV27; no clear D. CDR3 length: 14 residues. Germline lookup yields CDR1 MNHEY and CDR2 SMNVEV (reference sequence). Trimming removed 0 bases from V and 5 bases from J, with 10 bases in between. The CDR3 loop is CASSLSGVGTEAFF. In nucleotides, the CDR3 is TGTGCCAGCAGTTTATCCGGGGTGGGGACTGAAGCTTTCTTT.

This chain joins TRBV18 and TRBJ2-7; tentatively, D is TRBD1 (6 bases). CDR1 KGHSH and CDR2 LQKENI come from the germline V gene. CDR3 length: 15 amino acids. V gave up 3 bases and J gave up 5 bases, with 17 bases separating them. The CDR3 bases are TGTGCCAGCTCACCTCGCACAGGGACGAAGAACGAGCAGTACTTC. This gives the protein CASSPRTGTKNEQYF.

The sample holds one count of this clone. Germline and junction disagree at one end, which may indicate a read error. The rearrangement uses TRBV19 and TRBJ1-2; maybe TRBD1 (5 bases). CDR3 length: 12 amino acids. Germline V lookup: CDR1 LNHDA, CDR2 SQIVND (reference sequence). The CDR3 reads CASSLDRYGYTF. CDR3 nucleotides: TGTGCCAGTAGTCTAGACAGATATGGCTACACCTTC.

The rearrangement links TRBV20-1 to TRBJ1-1; no reliable D call. The V and J ends lost 2 bases and 6 bases respectively, with 4 bases between them. The CDR3 is made up of 10 amino acids. Germline V CDR1 and CDR2: DFQATT, SNEGSKA (reference sequence). CDR3 sequence (DNA): TGCAGTGCTAGACCGTCTGAAGCTTTCTTT. Amino acid sequence: CSARPSEAFF.

The rearrangement joins TRBV5-4 to TRBJ1-2; the D is unclear. The V end lost 4 bases, the J end lost 4 bases, and 14 bases lay between the germline ends. In germline, CDR1 is SGHNT, CDR2 YYREEE (reference sequence). This CDR3 spans 14 amino acids. Here the CDR3 reads CASSPGLGSYGYTF. For the CDR3, the DNA is TGTGCCAGCAGCCCCGGACTGGGAAGCTATGGCTACACCTTC. The whole variable domain, filled in from reference TRBV5-4 and TRBJ1-2, reads ETGVTQSPTHLIKTRGQQVTLRCSSQSGHNTVSWYQQALGQGPQFIFQYYREEENGRGNFPPRFSGLQFPNYSSELNVNALELDDSALYLCASSPGLGSYGYTFGSGTRLTVV.

The V call is TRBV7-8, the J call TRBJ1-5, with 7 nucleotides matching TRBD1. The J segment lost 6 bases and the V segment lost 1 base, leaving 3 bases of the junction unmatched. The CDR3 runs to 14 residues. Germline V gives CDR1 SGHVS, CDR2 FQNEAQ. The CDR3 DNA is TGTGCCAGCAGCTTAGACAGGGGTGGTCAGCCCCAGCATTTT. This gives the protein CASSLDRGGQPQHF.

This clone was seen only once. This chain joins TRBV7-9 and TRBJ1-1; D may be TRBD1 (6 bases). V lost 2 bases to trimming and J lost 5 bases, with 12 bases between them. CDR1 is SEHNR and CDR2 is FQNEAQ in the germline V gene (reference sequence). CDR3 length equals 14 residues. The CDR3 nucleotides read TGTGCCAGCAGCTTAACCACAGGGTCGACTGAAGCTTTCTTT. Its protein product is CASSLTTGSTEAFF.

The rearrangement links TRBV4-3 to TRBJ1-6; possible D gene TRBD1, 6 bases. The V and J ends lost 4 bases and 9 bases respectively, with 13 bases between them. Per the germline V gene, CDR1 is LGHNA and CDR2 is YSLEER. This CDR3 spans 14 amino acids. This CDR3 reads CASSPDSGSSPLHF. The CDR3 DNA follows: TGCGCCAGCAGCCCGGACAGCGGGAGTTCACCCCTCCACTTT.

The chain carries TRBV28 and TRBJ2-4, with 8 positions matching TRBD2. Germline lookup yields CDR1 MDHEN and CDR2 SYDVKM. J lost 0 bases, V lost 4 bases, and 5 bases had no gene match. The CDR3 runs to 16 residues. CDR3 bases: TGTGCCAGCAGTTCAACTAGCGGACTAGCCAAAAACATTCAGTACTTC. Its translation: CASSSTSGLAKNIQYF.

This chain connects TRBV9 to TRBJ2-5; TRBD2 matches 11 bases. CDR3 length: 13 amino acids. Trimming cost V 4 bases and J 7 bases; bases outside gene matches: 3. Germline V gene lookup returns CDR1 SGDLS and CDR2 YYNGEE. Written as DNA, the CDR3 is TGTGCCAGCAGCACTAGCGGGGGCGGGACCCAGTACTTC. Translating it yields CASSTSGGGTQYF.

The CDR3 here is CASSRGGSSGNTIYF. CDR3 DNA sequence: TGTGCCAGCAGCCGGGGGGGGAGCTCTGGAAACACCATATATTTT. The chain carries TRBV11-3 and TRBJ1-3; D might be TRBD1 (5 bases). Germline V gene data show CDR1 as SGHNT and CDR2 as YENEEA. The CDR3 is 15 residues long. V lost 5 bases and J 0 bases, leaving 11 bases between the germline ends.

In its sample, this clone was seen a few times. V and J are TRBV28 and TRBJ2-7, with D unclear. V lost 2 bases and J lost 6, with 5 bases in between. The germline V gene encodes CDR1 MDHEN and CDR2 SYDVKM. The CDR3 is made up of 11 amino acids. The CDR3 DNA sequence: TGTGCCAGCAGTTTACACTTCGAGCAGTACTTC. Amino acids: CASSLHFEQYF.

V is TRBV6-2 or TRBV6-3 and J is TRBJ2-3; the match to TRBD1 covers 8 bases. The CDR3 totals 14 residues. The germline V gene encodes CDR1 MNHEY and CDR2 SVGEGT. With 6 bases clipped from V and 3 bases from J, the junction kept 5 bases outside the gene matches. Here the CDR3 reads CASSTGTGTDTQYF. CDR3 in DNA: TGTGCCAGCAGCACCGGGACAGGAACAGATACGCAGTATTTT.

This clone was seen more than once but under ten times. The rearrangement joins TRBV6-1 to TRBJ1-5; 7 bases match TRBD1. Trimming cost V 1 base and J 6 bases; bases outside gene matches: 9. Germline CDR1 and CDR2: MNHNS and SASEGT. The CDR3 is 16 amino acids. CDR3 DNA: TGTGCCAGCAGTGAAGGGGCAGGGGGTTCGGGTCAGCCCCAGCATTTT. Its protein product is CASSEGAGGSGQPQHF.

The chain links TRBV3-1 (or the pseudogene TRBV3-2) to TRBJ2-7; 15 bases are a match to TRBD2. Trimming cost V 1 base and J 2 bases; bases outside gene matches: 3. The CDR3 length is 17 residues. Germline lookup yields CDR1 LGHDT and CDR2 YNNKEL (reference sequence). CDR3 sequence reads: CASSQVGLAGGAYEQYF. CDR3 nucleotides: TGTGCCAGCAGCCAAGTGGGACTAGCGGGGGGAGCCTACGAGCAGTACTTC.

The chain carries TRBV10-2 and TRBJ2-1; possibly TRBD2 for D (6 bases). Trimming pared 3 bases from V and 5 bases from J, leaving 23 bases between. CDR3 length: 18 amino acids. CDR1 and CDR2 (germline): WSHSY, SAAADI. The CDR3 protein is CASSDRPEPGLTDNEQFF. CDR3 nucleotides: TGCGCCAGCAGTGACCGGCCTGAGCCGGGACTCACCGACAATGAGCAGTTCTTC.

The chain uses TRBV7-9 and TRBJ2-5; 8 bases agree with TRBD2. V was clipped by 6 bases and J by 1 base; unmatched bases: 4. The CDR3 spans 14 residues. Germline V gene sequence: CDR1 SEHNR, CDR2 FQNEAQ (reference sequence). CDR3: CASRRGASQETQYF. Written as DNA, the CDR3 is TGTGCCAGCAGGCGGGGGGCGTCCCAAGAGACCCAGTACTTC.